These 32 T cell receptor beta chains were all obtained from the same sample, sequenced in a study of shared clonotypes between healthy human individuals. Some clones are missing from TCRdb's copy, which holds only in-frame ones; the method was immunoSEQ multiplex PCR. The sample contains around 2,100,000 clones, about 95% of which appear only once. Cells designated naive CD8 were CD45RO-negative and were positively selected for CCR7, with terminally differentiated effector memory CD45RA+ cells excluded. Sequencing used naive CD8+ T cells sorted from blood. Every receptor here comes from a man between 18 and 29 years old in good health.

In regard to this clone: Relative to the germline gene, one junction end is altered; a read error may explain this. The chain has TRBV7-9 and TRBJ2-7; D is possibly TRBD2 (5 bases). This CDR3 is built from 12 residues. Germline V lookup: CDR1 SEHNR, CDR2 FQNEAQ (reference sequence). CDR3 DNA: TGTGCCAGCAGCTTAGCGCTACGGGAAATGGACTTC. Residues: CASSLALREMDF.

V is TRBV6-5 and J is TRBJ1-4; perhaps TRBD1 as D (6 bases). V was cut by 6 bases and J by 6 bases, with 14 bases left in between. CDR3 length equals 14 residues. Germline CDR1 reads MNHEY; CDR2 reads SVGAGI. The CDR3 DNA is TGTGCCAGCAGCCACAGGGATATGGATGAAAAACTGTTTTTT. This encodes CASSHRDMDEKLFF.

Points on this clone: At the DNA level, this CDR3 is encoded by other sequences in the same sample as well. The rearrangement links TRBV15 to TRBJ1-5; no clear D gene. This CDR3 region has 15 residues. CDR1 is LNHNV, CDR2 YYDKDF, per germline (reference sequence). V lost 0 bases and J 2 bases, leaving 8 bases between the germline ends. CDR3 sequence (DNA): TGTGCCACCAGCAGAGATCTTGGTGGCAATCAGCCCCAGCATTTT. Amino acids: CATSRDLGGNQPQHF.

A single count supports this clone. The chain has TRBV13 and TRBJ1-6; D is possibly TRBD1 (6 bases). Germline V gene data show CDR1 as PRHDT and CDR2 as FYEKMQ (reference sequence). CDR3 length: 16 amino acids. V was trimmed by 4 bases and J by 0 bases, leaving 10 bases between them. Here the CDR3 reads CASSSTGTSYNSPLHF. The CDR3, as DNA: TGTGCCAGCAGCTCTACAGGGACCTCCTATAATTCACCCCTCCACTTT.

The chain has TRBV21-1 and TRBJ2-7; the table's TRBD2 call for D was not verified on the DNA. TRBV21-1 is a pseudogene. This CDR3 has 14 amino acids. The CDR3 DNA reads as TGTGCCAGCCCCTACGGGATTGACTCCTACGAGCAGTACTTC. Protein: CASPYGIDSYEQYF.

V is TRBV5-6 and J is TRBJ1-3; TRBD1 matches at 8 bases. This CDR3 has 15 residues. The V and J ends lost 5 bases and 7 bases, in that order; junction bases with no gene match: 11. Germline loops: CDR1 SGHDT, CDR2 YYEEEE. The CDR3 region is CASSWMDREWNTIYF. The CDR3, as DNA: TGTGCCAGCAGTTGGATGGACAGGGAATGGAACACCATATATTTT.

CDR3 amino acids: CASSSTSGGLEQYF. CDR3 in DNA: TGTGCCAGCAGCTCGACTAGCGGGGGGCTCGAGCAGTACTTC. V is TRBV13 and J is TRBJ2-7; 13 bases align to TRBD2. Germline V CDR1 and CDR2: PRHDT, FYEKMQ (reference sequence). The CDR3 contains 14 residues. The junction had 3 bases not matched to a gene; V was cut back by 4 bases and J by 6 bases.

Concerning this clone: Other DNA sequences in the sample encode the same CDR3. The V call is TRBV20-1, the J call TRBJ2-7; no clear D gene. CDR3 length: 11 residues. Germline-derived CDR1 and CDR2 are DFQATT and SNEGSKA (reference sequence). V was cut by 4 bases and J by 2 bases, with 6 bases left in between. CDR3 amino acids: CSATPAYEQYF. CDR3 sequence (DNA): TGCAGTGCTACCCCCGCCTACGAGCAGTACTTC.

This chain joins TRBV27 and TRBJ1-1; D possibly corresponds to TRBD1 (6 bases). V was pared by 8 bases and J by 0 bases, with 16 bases between. In germline, CDR1 is MNHEY, CDR2 SMNVEV (reference sequence). The CDR3 is 15 residues long. The chain's CDR3 is CASQVQGWLNTEAFF. As DNA, the CDR3 is TGTGCCAGCCAAGTTCAGGGGTGGTTGAACACTGAAGCTTTCTTT.

Worth noting for this clone: This specimen includes other DNA sequences encoding the same CDR3. V is TRBV4-1 and J is TRBJ2-2; D unclear. From germline, CDR1 is MGHRA and CDR2 YSYEKL. Trimming stripped 1 base from V and 0 bases from J, with 3 bases between. This CDR3 contains 14 residues. CDR3 sequence (DNA): TGCGCCAGCAGCCAAGGACCGAACACCGGGGAGCTGTTTTTT. It encodes CASSQGPNTGELFF.

The chain links TRBV2 to TRBJ1-2; D is perhaps TRBD1 (6 bases). Trimming left V 7 bases short and J 4 bases short, with 16 bases between. The CDR3 is 14 amino acids. The germline CDR1 and CDR2 sequences are SNHLY and FYNNEI. This CDR3 is CASIGGQSLYGYTF. CDR3 coding DNA: TGTGCCAGCATTGGGGGGCAGTCTCTCTATGGCTACACCTTC.

This CDR3 reads CASSDLDSSYEQYF. DNA for the CDR3: TGTGCCAGCAGTGATTTGGACAGTTCCTACGAGCAGTACTTC. This rearrangement joins TRBV2 to TRBJ2-7; possibly TRBD1 for D (6 bases). Trimming cost V 3 bases and J 1 base, with 10 bases left between them. This CDR3 contains 14 residues. Germline loops: CDR1 SNHLY, CDR2 FYNNEI.

V is TRBV9 and J is TRBJ2-3; D gene unclear. This CDR3 has 16 amino acids. Trimming pared 2 bases from V and 0 bases from J, leaving 13 bases between. Germline CDR1 SGDLS, CDR2 YYNGEE. CDR3: CASSVGGVPSTDTQYF. The CDR3 DNA is TGTGCCAGCAGCGTCGGCGGTGTTCCAAGCACAGATACGCAGTATTTT. Complete variable domain (other parts from reference TRBV9 and TRBJ2-3): DSGVTQTPKHLITATGQRVTLRCSPRSGDLSVYWYQQSLDQGLQFLIQYYNGEERAKGNILERFSAQQFPDLHSELNLSSLELGDSALYFCASSVGGVPSTDTQYFGPGTRLTVL.

The genes are TRBV9 and TRBJ2-1, with TRBD1 matching over 7 bases. V was pared by 3 bases and J by 3 bases, with 18 bases of the junction left unmatched. The CDR3 sequence is 19 residues long. Looked up from germline, CDR1 is SGDLS and CDR2 is YYNGEE. In DNA form, the CDR3 reads TGTGCCAGCAGCGCCGTCGCCCCTATAGACAGGGCTTTCTACAATGAGCAGTTCTTC. It codes for CASSAVAPIDRAFYNEQFF. Variable domain in full (rest from reference TRBV9 and TRBJ2-1): DSGVTQTPKHLITATGQRVTLRCSPRSGDLSVYWYQQSLDQGLQFLIQYYNGEERAKGNILERFSAQQFPDLHSELNLSSLELGDSALYFCASSAVAPIDRAFYNEQFFGPGTRLTVL.

This clone was observed once. The chain links TRBV14 to TRBJ1-1, with 7 positions matching TRBD1. Germline values: CDR1 SGHDN, CDR2 FVKESK. V gave up 0 bases and J gave up 1 base; unmatched junction bases: 5. The CDR3 is 16 amino acids. Here the CDR3 reads CASSQDRRGPNTEAFF. CDR3 DNA: TGTGCCAGCAGCCAAGATAGGAGGGGGCCGAACACTGAAGCTTTCTTT.

The chain combines TRBV4-1 with TRBJ2-5, with TRBD1 as a possible D gene (5 bases). This CDR3 comprises 14 residues. V lost 3 bases and J 5 bases, leaving 13 bases between the germline ends. CDR1 is MGHRA and CDR2 is YSYEKL in the germline V gene. DNA of the CDR3: TGCGCCAGCAGCCAGCTAGGGGATCGGGAGACCCAGTACTTC. This sequence encodes CASSQLGDRETQYF.

The J gene is TRBJ2-7, the V gene TRBV2, with 8 bases lining up with TRBD2. CDR1 and CDR2 (germline): SNHLY, FYNNEI. The CDR3 is 15 residues long. Unmatched junction bases numbered 6, after V lost 5 bases and J lost 0 bases. In DNA, the CDR3 is TGTGCCAGCAGTAAGGGTAGCGGGGACTCCTACGAGCAGTACTTC. Its protein is CASSKGSGDSYEQYF.

The V call is TRBV7-2, the J call TRBJ1-6, with 7 bases matching TRBD1. The CDR3 totals 14 residues. V gave up 3 bases and J gave up 8 bases; unmatched junction bases: 4. Germline V gives CDR1 SGHTA, CDR2 FQGNSA. CDR3 residues: CASSLRGGDSPLHF. CDR3 DNA sequence: TGTGCCAGCAGCTTGAGAGGGGGCGATTCACCCCTCCACTTT.

The chain links TRBV7-6 to TRBJ2-7; weak D call: TRBD2 (5 bases). Germline lookup yields CDR1 SGHVS and CDR2 FNYEAQ. Trimming pared 4 bases from V and 2 bases from J, leaving 15 bases between. This CDR3 contains 15 residues. CDR3 amino acids: CASSSHPGFAYEQYF. As DNA, the CDR3 is TGTGCCAGCAGCTCCCACCCGGGGTTTGCCTACGAGCAGTACTTC.

V is TRBV9 and J is TRBJ1-1, with TRBD1 identical over 7 bases. V shed 3 bases and J 4 bases; nucleotides not matched to a gene: 6. Germline CDR1 and CDR2: SGDLS and YYNGEE. The CDR3 covers 14 residues. CDR3 loop: CASSGGQAGTEAFF. For the CDR3, the DNA is TGTGCCAGCAGCGGAGGACAGGCGGGCACTGAAGCTTTCTTT.

This chain uses TRBV11-2 with TRBJ1-6, with D possibly TRBD1 on 6 matching bases. The germline V and J ends were trimmed by 2 bases and 4 bases, with 9 bases remaining between them. CDR3 size: 15 residues. CDR1 SGHAT and CDR2 FQNNGV come from the germline V gene. CDR3 amino acids: CASSLLGGYNSPLHF. In nucleotides, the CDR3 is TGTGCCAGCAGCTTACTAGGGGGGTATAATTCACCCCTCCACTTT.

V and J are TRBV18 and TRBJ1-2; 11 bases agree with TRBD1. J was trimmed by 5 bases and V by 0 bases; bases with no gene match: 2. From germline, CDR1 is KGHSH and CDR2 LQKENI. The CDR3 length is 15 residues. The CDR3 spells CASSPPGQGVYGYTF. CDR3 in DNA: TGTGCCAGCTCACCACCGGGACAGGGGGTATATGGCTACACCTTC.

The chain uses TRBV29-1 and TRBJ2-1; tentatively, D is TRBD2 (7 bases). V was pared by 5 bases and J by 6 bases, with 11 bases between. There are 12 residues in the CDR3. Germline-derived CDR1 and CDR2 are SQVTM and ANQGSEA. The chain's CDR3 is CSVQGGGNEQFF. The CDR3 region has the DNA TGCAGCGTTCAGGGAGGGGGCAATGAGCAGTTCTTC.

This clone was recorded only once. The chain employs TRBV28 and TRBJ1-4, with TRBD1 identical over 8 bases. The J segment lost 8 bases and the V segment lost 6 bases, leaving 8 bases of the junction unmatched. CDR1 and CDR2 (germline): MDHEN, SYDVKM. The CDR3 loop spans 14 amino acids. CDR3 bases: TGTGCCAGCAGGAACACAGGGGGTCTAGAAAAACTGTTTTTT. Translation: CASRNTGGLEKLFF. The entire variable domain, with the rest obtained from reference TRBV28 and TRBJ1-4, is as follows: DVKVTQSSRYLVKRTGEKVFLECVQDMDHENMFWYRQDPGLGLRLIYFSYDVKMKEKGDIPEGYSVSREKKERFSLILESASTNQTSMYLCASRNTGGLEKLFFGSGTQLSVL.

The chain uses TRBV7-9 and TRBJ2-1; 9 bases agree with TRBD1. This CDR3 spans 15 amino acids. The ends lost 4 bases at V and 3 bases at J; junction bases unmatched: 4. In germline, CDR1 is SEHNR, CDR2 FQNEAQ (reference sequence). The CDR3 coding sequence is TGTGCCAGCAGCTCGGGACAGGGATTCTACAATGAGCAGTTCTTC. This encodes CASSSGQGFYNEQFF. Supplemented by reference TRBV7-9 and TRBJ2-1, the full variable domain reads DTGVSQNPRHKITKRGQNVTFRCDPISEHNRLYWYRQTLGQGPEFLTYFQNEAQLEKSRLLSDRFSAERPKGSFSTLEIQRTEQGDSAMYLCASSSGQGFYNEQFFGPGTRLTVL.

The genes are TRBV9 and TRBJ2-2; TRBD2 matches 13 bases. In germline, CDR1 is SGDLS, CDR2 YYNGEE. V gave up 0 bases and J gave up 8 bases; unmatched junction bases: 10. The CDR3 runs to 18 residues. Here the CDR3 DNA reads TGTGCCAGCAGCGTAGAGGGAGGACTAGCGGGAGATGCTGGGGAGCTGTTTTTT. This translates into CASSVEGGLAGDAGELFF.

This chain links TRBV27 with TRBJ2-1; no definite D call. Germline V gene sequence: CDR1 MNHEY, CDR2 SMNVEV (reference sequence). CDR3 length equals 17 residues. With 0 bases removed from V and 4 bases from J, the gap between germline ends came to 16 bases. DNA for the CDR3: TGTGCCAGCAGTTTATCCCCGTTCGGGTCTAGGTACAATGAGCAGTTCTTC. It yields the protein CASSLSPFGSRYNEQFF.

Regarding this clone: Different DNA sequences within this sample yield the same CDR3. The chain joins TRBV6-5 to TRBJ2-7; 13 nucleotides match TRBD2. Trimming at V came to 6 bases and at J to 6 bases, leaving 5 bases not matched to a gene. The germline V gene has CDR1 MNHEY and CDR2 SVGAGI. CDR3 length: 14 amino acids. CDR3 sequence reads: CASSPGLAGFEQYF. CDR3 DNA sequence: TGTGCCAGCAGCCCGGGACTAGCGGGATTCGAGCAGTACTTC.

This sequence joins TRBV9 and TRBJ2-5; no clear D gene. The CDR3 runs to 14 residues. The V and J ends lost 5 bases and 5 bases respectively, with 16 bases between them. Germline CDR1 and CDR2: SGDLS and YYNGEE. The CDR3 sequence is CASSLVRQRETQYF. The DNA of the CDR3 is TGTGCCAGCAGTCTCGTGCGCCAGAGGGAGACCCAGTACTTC.

Comment on this clone: The same CDR3 also results from other DNA sequences found in this sample. The chain has TRBV27 and TRBJ2-7; 7 bases map to TRBD2. Germline V gives CDR1 MNHEY, CDR2 SMNVEV (reference sequence). J gave up 1 base and V 1 base, and 1 base lay outside the gene matches. This CDR3 has 14 residues. CDR3 residues: CASSLLGGSYEQYF. The CDR3, as DNA: TGTGCCAGCAGTTTATTGGGGGGGTCCTACGAGCAGTACTTC.

In regard to this clone: Other DNA sequences in the sample encode the same CDR3. This sequence joins TRBV7-9 and TRBJ2-7; D possibly corresponds to TRBD2 (6 bases). The V end was cut by 5 bases, the J end by 2 bases, with 10 bases between. Germline-derived CDR1 and CDR2 are SEHNR and FQNEAQ (reference sequence). The length of the CDR3 is 13 residues. The CDR3 loop reads CASSPGTPYEQYF. In DNA form, the CDR3 reads TGTGCCAGCAGCCCGGGGACTCCCTACGAGCAGTACTTC.

The chain couples TRBV28 to TRBJ1-5, with D perhaps TRBD1 (6 bases). Trimming removed 5 bases at V and 2 bases at J, with 22 bases between. The CDR3 is 18 residues long. Germline CDR1 is MDHEN and CDR2 is SYDVKM. CDR3 in amino acids: CASSKGVFEGGGNQPQHF. The CDR3 region has the DNA TGTGCCAGCAGTAAAGGGGTTTTTGAGGGGGGTGGCAATCAGCCCCAGCATTTT.